A selection of T cell receptor beta chains follows, all from one sample in a study of T cell responses to AZD1222 COVID-19 vaccine. The table came from immunoSEQ multiplex PCR; TCRdb's copy has only in-frame clones and leaves some out. The table has just under 85,000 clones, 86% seen once. The material sequenced was peripheral blood, taken on day 0 of AZD1222 vaccination. The receptor set was obtained from an adult in good health. CDR3s include the opening cysteine and the closing phenylalanine or tryptophan. A D gene is named only where the DNA matches it firmly. Not every row has a clone size; where given, it reads once, few, many or a size class.

J gene | V gene | D gene | clone size | CDR3 protein | CDR3 DNA
TRBJ1-2 | TRBV27 | NA | NA | CASSLSRGRGDRNYGYTF | TGTGCCAGCAGTTTATCCCGTGGCAGGGGAGATAGGAACTATGGCTACACCTTC
TRBJ1-2 | TRBV7-2 | TRBD1 | NA | CASSLIGQGGEGYTF | TGTGCCAGCAGCTTAATTGGGCAGGGGGGAGAGGGCTACACCTTC
TRBJ2-1 | TRBV19 | TRBD1 | NA | CASSIFMGQGNNEQFF | TGTGCCAGTAGTATCTTCATGGGACAGGGGAACAATGAGCAGTTCTTC
TRBJ1-2 | TRBV29-1 | TRBD1 | NA | CSGTGGFGYTF | TGCAGCGGGACAGGGGGCTTTGGCTACACCTTC
TRBJ1-4 | TRBV27 | NA | NA | CASSFRLRDNEKLFF | TGTGCCAGCAGTTTTCGTCTCAGGGATAATGAAAAACTGTTTTTT
TRBJ1-3 | TRBV30 | TRBD1 | NA | CAWGTGTLSLSGNTIYF | TGTGCCTGGGGGACAGGGACTTTATCCCTCTCTGGAAACACCATATATTTT
TRBJ1-2 | TRBV5-8 | NA | NA | CASSFPYSGYTF | TGTGCCAGCAGCTTCCCCTACTCTGGCTACACCTTC
TRBJ1-1 | TRBV19 | NA | few | CASSHWGSINTEAFF | TGTGCCAGTAGTCATTGGGGCAGTATCAACACTGAAGCTTTCTTT
TRBJ2-7 | TRBV29-1 | TRBD2 | NA | CSVYSTGWGLAGGLDYEQYF | TGCAGCGTTTACTCTACAGGATGGGGACTAGCGGGAGGGCTTGATTACGAGCAGTACTTC
TRBJ1-1 | TRBV6-5 | NA | NA | CASSYSGPFGTEAFF | TGTGCCAGCAGTTACTCTGGGCCTTTTGGGACTGAAGCTTTCTTT
TRBJ2-1 | TRBV5-1 | NA | NA | CASTLTRGEQFF | TGCGCCAGCACCTTGACCCGGGGTGAGCAGTTCTTC
TRBJ1-1 | TRBV30 | NA | NA | CAWSPGDTEAFF | TGTGCCTGGAGTCCTGGTGACACTGAAGCTTTCTTT
TRBJ2-1 | TRBV25-1 | NA | NA | CASIAGFNNEQFF | TGTGCCAGCATTGCAGGGTTCAACAATGAGCAGTTCTTC
TRBJ1-2 | TRBV28 | NA | NA | CASSLIQTVNGGYTF | TGTGCCAGCAGTTTAATCCAGACGGTAAATGGGGGCTACACCTTC
TRBJ1-1 | TRBV2 | NA | NA | CATQRAPNTEAFF | TGTGCCACCCAACGGGCCCCGAACACTGAAGCTTTCTTT
TRBJ2-3 | TRBV9 | NA | NA | CASSISMGTDTQYF | TGTGCCAGCAGCATTTCCATGGGGACAGATACGCAGTATTTT